This T cell receptor beta chain was retrieved from a study of T cell clonotyping in hematopoietic cell transplantation. The CDR3 totals 14 residues. Germline V lookup: CDR1 SGHDN, CDR2 FVKESK. Trimming removed 4 bases at V and 1 base at J, with 10 bases between. Samples: about 28 days before transplant, then days 30, 100 and 180 after. General observations from the study: Few recipient clonotypes overlapped donors; over 95% were de novo at given depth. After transplant, recipient diversity fell while pathologically expanded clonotypes grew through day 180. Higher Inverse Simpson Index values in graft donor and pretransplant recipient predicted broader posttransplant TCR diversity.

Points on this clone: Antigen specificity is unknown.

The assay was immunoSEQ multiplex PCR, and TCRdb's table has in-frame clones only and misses some. The sample yields around 15,000 clones, less than 98% seen once. Material: peripheral blood mononuclear cells, obtained 30 days after allogeneic stem cell transplant. The TCR comes from a female patient in her fifties who had an allogeneic stem cell transplant from an unrelated donor, so T cells may come from the graft donor. Some clones in this sample may be carry-over from other donors' samples. This sequence joins TRBV14 and TRBJ1-1; the D is unclear. CDR3 protein: CASSLLLGNTEAFF. DNA for the CDR3: TGTGCCAGCAGCCTCCTCCTGGGGAACACTGAAGCTTTCTTT.